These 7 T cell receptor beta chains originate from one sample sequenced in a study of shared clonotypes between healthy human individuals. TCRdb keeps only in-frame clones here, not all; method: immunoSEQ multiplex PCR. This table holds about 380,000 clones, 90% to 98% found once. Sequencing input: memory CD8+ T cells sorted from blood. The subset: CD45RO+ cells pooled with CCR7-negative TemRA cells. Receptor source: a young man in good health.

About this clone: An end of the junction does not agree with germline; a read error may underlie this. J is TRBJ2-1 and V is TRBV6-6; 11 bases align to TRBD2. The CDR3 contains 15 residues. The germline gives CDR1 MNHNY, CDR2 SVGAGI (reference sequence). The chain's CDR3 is CASSHSGTSGNEQFF. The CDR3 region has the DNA TGTGCCAGCAGTCACTCCGGGACTAGCGGAAATGAGCAGTTCTTC.

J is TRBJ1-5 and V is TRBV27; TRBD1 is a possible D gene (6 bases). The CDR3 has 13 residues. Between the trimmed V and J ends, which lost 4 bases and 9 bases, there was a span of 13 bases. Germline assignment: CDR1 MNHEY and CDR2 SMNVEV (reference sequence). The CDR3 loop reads CASSSRGGTPQHF. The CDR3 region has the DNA TGTGCCAGCAGTTCGAGGGGGGGAACGCCCCAGCATTTT.

The CDR3 spells CASSHDYGYTF. For the CDR3, the DNA is TGTGCCAGCAGCCACGACTATGGCTACACCTTC. The chain carries TRBV7-9 and TRBJ1-2; D not resolved. CDR1 and CDR2 (germline): SEHNR, FQNEAQ (reference sequence). Trimming left V 5 bases short and J 3 bases short, with 4 bases between. The CDR3 loop spans 11 amino acids.

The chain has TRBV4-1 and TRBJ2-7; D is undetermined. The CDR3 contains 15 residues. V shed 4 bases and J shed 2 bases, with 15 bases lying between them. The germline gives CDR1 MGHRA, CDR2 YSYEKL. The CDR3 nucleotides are TGCGCCAGCAGCCCCCTCGACAATCCCCCCTACGAGCAGTACTTC. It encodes CASSPLDNPPYEQYF.

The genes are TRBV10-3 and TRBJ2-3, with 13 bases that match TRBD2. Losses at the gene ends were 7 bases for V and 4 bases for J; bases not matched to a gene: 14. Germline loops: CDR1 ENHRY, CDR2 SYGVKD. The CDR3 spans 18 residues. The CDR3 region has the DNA TGTGCCATCACTTCGCCGGGACTAGCGGGACCGAGGGCAGATACGCAGTATTTT. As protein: CAITSPGLAGPRADTQYF.

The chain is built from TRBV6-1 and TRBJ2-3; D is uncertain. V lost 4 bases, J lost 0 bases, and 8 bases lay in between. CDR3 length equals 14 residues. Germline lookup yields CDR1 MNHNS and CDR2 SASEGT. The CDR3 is CASSATTSTDTQYF. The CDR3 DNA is TGTGCCAGCAGTGCAACGACTAGCACAGATACGCAGTATTTT.

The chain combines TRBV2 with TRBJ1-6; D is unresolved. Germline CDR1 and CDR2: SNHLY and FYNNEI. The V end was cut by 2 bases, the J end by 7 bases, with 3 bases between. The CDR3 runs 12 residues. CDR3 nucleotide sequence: TGTGCCAGCAGTGAACCGAATTCACCCCTCCACTTT. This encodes CASSEPNSPLHF.